Shown below are 17 T cell receptor beta chains from a single sample sequenced in a study of OX40 agonist ivuxolimab in advanced cancers. Sequencing was performed with immunoSEQ multiplex PCR; in TCRdb, only in-frame clones are kept and a portion is missing. Seen here are roughly 97,000 clones, 85% to 90% observed once, and the top ten hold over 4.5%. This specimen consisted of CD4+ or CD8+ T cells sorted from blood, obtained in a trial of the OX40 agonist ivuxolimab. These receptors originate from an adult with an advanced solid tumor such as melanoma, head and neck, liver or kidney cancer.

The chain recombines TRBV7-2 with TRBJ2-3; 11 bases line up with TRBD2. Germline V gene sequence: CDR1 SGHTA, CDR2 FQGNSA. V was pared by 5 bases and J by 5 bases, with 3 bases of the junction left unmatched. CDR3 size: 14 residues. The CDR3 is CASSKGLAVDTQYF. As DNA, the CDR3 is TGTGCCAGCAGCAAGGGACTAGCGGTAGATACGCAGTATTTT.

This clone has a single count. This sequence joins TRBV7-9 and TRBJ1-1, with TRBD1 as a possible D gene (5 bases). This CDR3 region has 13 residues. Trimming took 6 bases from V and 1 from J, leaving 9 bases between them. Germline assignment: CDR1 SEHNR and CDR2 FQNEAQ (reference sequence). The CDR3 DNA follows: TGTGCCAGCAGTTTTCAGGGGAACACTGAAGCTTTCTTT. Amino acid sequence: CASSFQGNTEAFF. The entire variable domain, with the rest obtained from reference TRBV7-9 and TRBJ1-1, is as follows: DTGVSQNPRHKITKRGQNVTFRCDPISEHNRLYWYRQTLGQGPEFLTYFQNEAQLEKSRLLSDRFSAERPKGSFSTLEIQRTEQGDSAMYLCASSFQGNTEAFFGQGTRLTVV.

This sequence joins TRBV6-1 and TRBJ2-4; D is unresolved. V lost 6 bases and J lost 9, with 9 bases in between. This CDR3 comprises 11 residues. In germline, CDR1 is MNHNS, CDR2 SASEGT. The CDR3 coding sequence is TGTGCCAGCAGGACCCTTGGCATTCAGTACTTC. It yields the protein CASRTLGIQYF.

The rearrangement joins TRBV4-2 to TRBJ1-2; TRBD1 matches 10 bases. The V gene end was trimmed by 4 bases and the J gene end by 4 bases; junction bases not matched to a gene: 6. Germline CDR1 reads LGHNA; CDR2 reads YNFKEQ. This CDR3 has 15 residues. CDR3 DNA sequence: TGTGCCAGCAGCCCTACGGACAGGGGGGCCTATGGCTACACCTTC. As protein: CASSPTDRGAYGYTF.

This chain connects TRBV4-3 to TRBJ1-1; D unclear. The CDR3 has 16 amino acids. Germline values: CDR1 LGHNA, CDR2 YSLEER. V was cut by 1 base and J by 3 bases, with 15 bases left in between. In nucleotides, the CDR3 is TGCGCCAGCAGCCAAGTCTTCGAGGGTCCTGACACTGAAGCTTTCTTT. Translating gives CASSQVFEGPDTEAFF.

V and J are TRBV7-9 and TRBJ2-3; 7 bases line up with TRBD2. Trimming cost V 5 bases and J 4 bases; bases outside gene matches: 6. CDR3 size: 14 residues. CDR1 is SEHNR, CDR2 FQNEAQ, per germline (reference sequence). CDR3 region: CASSDRTSADTQYF. For the CDR3, the DNA is TGTGCCAGCAGCGACCGGACTAGTGCAGATACGCAGTATTTT.

The rearrangement joins TRBV6-5 to TRBJ1-2, with D possibly TRBD1 on 6 matching bases. Germline CDR1 is MNHEY and CDR2 is SVGAGI. The V end lost 5 bases, the J end lost 1 base, and 11 bases lay between the germline ends. This CDR3 contains 14 residues. This CDR3 reads CASSPQGFNYGYTF. The DNA for the CDR3 is TGTGCCAGCAGTCCTCAGGGGTTTAACTATGGCTACACCTTC.

V is TRBV27 and J is TRBJ2-3, with D possibly being TRBD1 (6 bases). Germline CDR1 and CDR2: MNHEY and SMNVEV (reference sequence). With 5 bases removed from V and 3 bases from J, the gap between germline ends came to 12 bases. The CDR3 loop spans 14 amino acids. CDR3 loop: CASSKLQGTDTQYF. DNA of the CDR3: TGTGCCAGCAGTAAACTTCAGGGGACAGATACGCAGTATTTT.

This clone was observed a single time. The chain carries TRBV7-2 and TRBJ2-5; unclear D gene. CDR1 and CDR2 from the germline V gene are SGHTA and FQGNSA. Between the trimmed V and J ends, which lost 1 base and 3 bases, there was a span of 15 bases. There are 16 residues in the CDR3. This CDR3 reads CASSLGYGNLKETQYF. The CDR3 DNA follows: TGTGCCAGCAGCTTAGGCTATGGGAATTTGAAAGAGACCCAGTACTTC.

This chain connects TRBV27 to TRBJ2-5, with 9 nucleotides matching TRBD1. This CDR3 has 15 residues. CDR1 and CDR2 from the germline V gene are MNHEY and SMNVEV (reference sequence). The ends lost 1 base at V and 11 bases at J; junction bases unmatched: 11. The CDR3 protein is CASSLYGTGPRVQYF. CDR3 nucleotides: TGTGCCAGCAGTTTATATGGGACAGGGCCCCGGGTGCAGTACTTC.

The rearrangement links TRBV5-1 to TRBJ1-1, with no clear D. CDR3 length: 12 amino acids. The V gene lost 4 bases and the J gene lost 11 bases, with 15 bases spanning the gap. In germline, CDR1 is SGHRS, CDR2 YFSETQ. This CDR3 reads CASSPEGNRAFF. Here the CDR3 DNA reads TGCGCCAGCAGCCCGGAGGGAAACCGGGCTTTCTTT.

The genes are TRBV11-1 and TRBJ1-1; 9 bases match TRBD1. The junction had 1 base not matched to a gene; V was cut back by 5 bases and J by 0 bases. This CDR3 contains 14 residues. In germline, CDR1 is SGHAT, CDR2 FQDESV (reference sequence). In nucleotides, the CDR3 is TGTGCCAGCAGCCGGGACAGGGTGAACACTGAAGCTTTCTTT. This translates into CASSRDRVNTEAFF.

The chain recombines TRBV2 with TRBJ2-7; D is perhaps TRBD2 (5 bases). Germline-derived CDR1 and CDR2 are SNHLY and FYNNEI. Trimming took 5 bases from V and 0 from J, leaving 11 bases between them. This CDR3 is 14 amino acids long. The CDR3 loop is CASSYSAPSYEQYF. CDR3 sequence (DNA): TGTGCCAGCAGTTATAGCGCCCCCTCCTACGAGCAGTACTTC.

The chain couples TRBV10-3 to TRBJ1-2; TRBD1 agrees at 8 bases. This CDR3 is built from 13 residues. Per the germline V gene, CDR1 is ENHRY and CDR2 is SYGVKD. The J segment lost 0 bases and the V segment lost 10 bases, leaving 4 bases of the junction unmatched. The CDR3 protein is CATGTGTNYGYTF. CDR3 nucleotides: TGTGCCACCGGGACAGGTACTAACTATGGCTACACCTTC.

The rearrangement uses TRBV7-9 and TRBJ2-5, with D perhaps given as TRBD1 or TRBD2 (5 bases each). Germline CDR1 and CDR2: SEHNR and FQNEAQ (reference sequence). The CDR3 spans 13 residues. V lost 7 bases and J 0 bases, leaving 9 bases between the germline ends. The CDR3 loop reads CASMRGYQETQYF. The CDR3 nucleotides read TGTGCCAGCATGAGGGGTTACCAAGAGACCCAGTACTTC.

The rearrangement links TRBV18 to TRBJ1-4; D unresolved. V lost 2 bases and J lost 8, with 15 bases in between. This CDR3 is built from 15 residues. Germline V lookup: CDR1 KGHSH, CDR2 LQKENI. In DNA form, the CDR3 reads TGTGCCAGCTCACCAAGACTCTGGGATAAGGAAAAACTGTTTTTT. Protein product: CASSPRLWDKEKLFF.

The table lists this clone with a count of one. CDR3 amino acids: CAWSLGPRGSGNTIYF. The CDR3, as DNA: TGTGCCTGGTCCCTGGGCCCACGAGGATCTGGAAACACCATATATTTT. This chain links TRBV30 with TRBJ1-3, with D uncertain. This CDR3 contains 16 residues. Per germline, CDR1 GTSNPN and CDR2 SVGIG (reference sequence). The V and J ends lost 5 bases and 1 base respectively, with 18 bases between them.